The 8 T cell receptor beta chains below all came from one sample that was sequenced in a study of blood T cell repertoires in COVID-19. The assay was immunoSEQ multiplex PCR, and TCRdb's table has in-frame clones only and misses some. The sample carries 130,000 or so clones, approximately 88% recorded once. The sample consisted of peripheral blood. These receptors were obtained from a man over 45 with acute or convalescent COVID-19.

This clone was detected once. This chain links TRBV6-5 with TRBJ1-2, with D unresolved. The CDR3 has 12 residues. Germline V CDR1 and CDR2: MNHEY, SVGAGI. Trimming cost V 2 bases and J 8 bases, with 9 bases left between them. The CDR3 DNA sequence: TGTGCCAGCAGTTACGCGGGTCGGGGCTACACCTTC. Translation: CASSYAGRGYTF.

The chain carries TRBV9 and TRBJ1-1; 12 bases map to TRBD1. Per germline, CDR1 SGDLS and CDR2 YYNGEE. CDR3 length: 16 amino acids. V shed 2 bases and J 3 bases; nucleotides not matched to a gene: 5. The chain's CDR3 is CASSVGQGARDTEAFF. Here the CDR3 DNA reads TGTGCCAGCAGCGTGGGACAGGGGGCTCGGGACACTGAAGCTTTCTTT. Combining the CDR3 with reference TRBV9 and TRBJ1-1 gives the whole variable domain DSGVTQTPKHLITATGQRVTLRCSPRSGDLSVYWYQQSLDQGLQFLIQYYNGEERAKGNILERFSAQQFPDLHSELNLSSLELGDSALYFCASSVGQGARDTEAFFGQGTRLTVV.

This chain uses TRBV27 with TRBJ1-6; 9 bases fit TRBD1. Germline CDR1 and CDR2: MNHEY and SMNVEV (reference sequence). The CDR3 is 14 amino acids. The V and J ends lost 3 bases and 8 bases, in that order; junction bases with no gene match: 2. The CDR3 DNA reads TGTGCCAGCAGTTTTGGGACAGGGTATTCACCCCTCCACTTT. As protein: CASSFGTGYSPLHF.

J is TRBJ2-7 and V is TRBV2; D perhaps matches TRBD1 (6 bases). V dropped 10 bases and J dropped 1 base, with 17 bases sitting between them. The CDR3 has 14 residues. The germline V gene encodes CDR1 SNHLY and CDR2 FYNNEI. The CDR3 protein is CATWDIENSYEQYF. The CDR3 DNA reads TGTGCCACCTGGGACATCGAAAATTCCTACGAGCAGTACTTC. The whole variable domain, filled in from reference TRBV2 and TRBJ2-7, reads EPEVTQTPSHQVTQMGQEVILRCVPISNHLYFYWYRQILGQKVEFLVSFYNNEISEKSEIFDDQFSVERPDGSNFTLKIRSTKLEDSAMYFCATWDIENSYEQYFGPGTRLTVT.

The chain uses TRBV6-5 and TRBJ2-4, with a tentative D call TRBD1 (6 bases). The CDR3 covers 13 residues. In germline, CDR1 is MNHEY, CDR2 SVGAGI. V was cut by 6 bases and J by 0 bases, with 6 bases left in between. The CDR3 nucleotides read TGTGCCAGCAGGGGACAAGCCAAAAACATTCAGTACTTC. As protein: CASRGQAKNIQYF.

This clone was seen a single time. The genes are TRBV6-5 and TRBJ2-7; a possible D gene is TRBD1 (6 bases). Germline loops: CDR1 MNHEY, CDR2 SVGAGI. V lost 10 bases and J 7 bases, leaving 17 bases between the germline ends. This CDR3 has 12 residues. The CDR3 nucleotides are TGTGCCACCATAAACAGGGTCGAAGAGCAGTACTTC. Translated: CATINRVEEQYF.

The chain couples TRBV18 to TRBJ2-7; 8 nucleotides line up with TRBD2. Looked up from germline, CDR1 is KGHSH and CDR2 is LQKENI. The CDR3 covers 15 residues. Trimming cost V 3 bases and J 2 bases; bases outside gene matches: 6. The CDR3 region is CASSPAGGGAYEQYF. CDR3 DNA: TGTGCCAGCTCACCCGCGGGAGGCGGAGCCTACGAGCAGTACTTC.

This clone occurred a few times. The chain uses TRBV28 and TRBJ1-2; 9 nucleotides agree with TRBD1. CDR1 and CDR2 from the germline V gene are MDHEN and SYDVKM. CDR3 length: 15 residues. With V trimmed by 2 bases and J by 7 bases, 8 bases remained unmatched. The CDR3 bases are TGTGCCAGCAGTTTACCTGGGCAGACAGGGGGTGGCTACACCTTC. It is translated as CASSLPGQTGGGYTF.